A single sample gave rise to the 16 T cell receptor beta chains below, sequenced in a study of neurological immune-mediated disorders. TCRdb fed the 5' RACE reads into MiXCR, producing one record per CDR3 protein. The table includes 30,000 to 40,000 distinct CDR3 sequences, about 3.8% detected once. Sequences were obtained from PBMCs. Receptor source: a young man with multiple sclerosis.

This clonotype occurred many times. This chain links TRBV7-3 with TRBJ2-5; D might be TRBD1 or TRBD2, each matching 5 bases. The CDR3 runs to 16 residues. The germline V and J ends were trimmed by 2 bases and 5 bases, with 18 bases remaining between them. Per germline, CDR1 SGHTA and CDR2 FQGTGA. Here the CDR3 DNA reads TGTGCCAGCAGCTTAGTTGCGTGGGGCCGAGGGGAGACCCAGTACTTC. This sequence encodes CASSLVAWGRGETQYF.

In regard to this clonotype: This may come from a read error, since a much larger clone is one base off. This chain links TRBV7-6 with TRBJ2-7; D may correspond to TRBD1 or TRBD2 (5 bases each). The germline V gene encodes CDR1 SGHVS and CDR2 FNYEAQ. V shed 7 bases and J shed 7 bases, with 23 bases lying between them. CDR3 length: 15 amino acids. CDR3: CASISATGTPREQYF. CDR3 coding DNA: TGTGCCAGCATTTCGGCAACTGGGACCCCCAGGGAGCAGTACTTC.

This clonotype was observed at least ten times. V is TRBV12-3 or TRBV12-4 and J is TRBJ2-5; 7 nucleotides align to TRBD2. J gave up 5 bases and V 3 bases, and 3 bases lay outside the gene matches. The CDR3 contains 13 residues. In nucleotides, the CDR3 is TGTGCCAGCAGTTTTCCCGGGGGGGAGACCCAGTACTTC. Amino acid sequence: CASSFPGGETQYF.

Ten or more counts support this clonotype. This chain uses TRBV5-1 with TRBJ1-1; unclear D gene. V lost 1 base and J 2 bases, leaving 9 bases between the germline ends. Germline lookup yields CDR1 SGHRS and CDR2 YFSETQ. This CDR3 has 14 residues. The CDR3 DNA is TGCGCCAGCAGCTTGTACCTCTCCAACACTGAAGCTTTCTTT. This gives the protein CASSLYLSNTEAFF. The variable domain in full, with the rest retrieved from reference TRBV5-1 and TRBJ1-1, is KAGVTQTPRYLIKTRGQQVTLSCSPISGHRSVSWYQQTPGQGLQFLFEYFSETQRNKGNFPGRFSGRQFSNSRSEMNVSTLELGDSALYLCASSLYLSNTEAFFGQGTRLTVV.

A few counts support this clonotype. V and J are TRBV10-2 and TRBJ1-4; 7 bases line up with TRBD1. Germline V CDR1 and CDR2: WSHSY, SAAADI. The CDR3 has 14 residues. The J segment lost 6 bases and the V segment lost 3 bases, leaving 4 bases of the junction unmatched. This chain's CDR3 is CASSDQGVDEKLFF. The CDR3, as DNA: TGCGCCAGCAGTGATCAGGGGGTGGATGAAAAACTGTTTTTT.

In this sample, this clonotype turned up many times. The gene calls are TRBV12-3 or TRBV12-4 and TRBJ2-7, with D tentatively TRBD2 (6 bases). V was pared by 7 bases and J by 2 bases, with 12 bases between. This CDR3 is 13 amino acids long. Here the CDR3 reads CASTAGLTYEQYF. The CDR3 coding sequence is TGTGCCAGCACGGCGGGGCTGACCTACGAGCAGTACTTC.

This clonotype was observed many times. This chain links TRBV24-1 with TRBJ1-6; D gene ambiguous. Germline CDR1 and CDR2: KGHDR and SFDVKD. Trimming pared 5 bases from V and 9 bases from J, leaving 10 bases between. This CDR3 comprises 13 residues. DNA for the CDR3: TGTGCCACCAGTGGAGGTTACCCTTCACCCCTCCACTTT. Translation gives CATSGGYPSPLHF.

CDR3 loop: CASSPGGTYNEQFF. CDR3 DNA sequence: TGTGCCAGCAGCCCCGGGGGTACCTACAATGAGCAGTTCTTC. V is TRBV27 and J is TRBJ2-1, with D possibly matching TRBD2 (6 bases). The germline CDR1 and CDR2 sequences are MNHEY and SMNVEV (reference sequence). This CDR3 has 14 amino acids. V shed 6 bases and J shed 2 bases, with 11 bases lying between them.

Note on this clonotype: This sequence may be a read error, since a much larger clone differs from it by one base. The conserved closing phenylalanine or tryptophan is absent in this CDR3, likely reflecting a read error. Because the CDR3's place on the DNA is in doubt, the DNA is left out and the CDR3 is given as listed by TCRdb. J is TRBJ1-2 and V is TRBV5-1; the table's TRBD1 call for D was not verified on the DNA. The length of the CDR3 is 13 amino acids, counting both ends. Germline V lookup: CDR1 SGHRS, CDR2 YFSETQ. The CDR3 protein is CASSFEEGAFNTC.

This clonotype was observed many times. This rearrangement joins TRBV27 to TRBJ2-5; 7 bases agree with TRBD2. Looked up from germline, CDR1 is MNHEY and CDR2 is SMNVEV (reference sequence). The CDR3 covers 15 residues. V lost 5 bases, J lost 5 bases, and 11 bases stayed unmatched. CDR3 region: CASSLGGSLGETQYF. The CDR3 DNA is TGTGCCAGCAGTCTGGGAGGGTCCTTGGGGGAGACCCAGTACTTC.

This clonotype showed up many times. The chain employs TRBV18 and TRBJ1-4, with 9 bases aligning to TRBD1. Germline CDR1 and CDR2: KGHSH and LQKENI. The CDR3 runs to 16 residues. With V trimmed by 3 bases and J by 8 bases, 10 bases remained unmatched. The CDR3 here is CASSPTSGTGREKLFF. The CDR3 DNA sequence: TGTGCCAGCTCACCCACGTCCGGGACAGGGAGGGAAAAACTGTTTTTT.

In this sample, this clonotype turned up many times. The chain couples TRBV5-1 to TRBJ1-1; D unclear. The CDR3 sequence is 13 residues long. The ends were cut back, 1 base at V and 9 bases at J, with 13 bases in the middle. Germline V CDR1 and CDR2: SGHRS, YFSETQ. CDR3 coding DNA: TGCGCCAGCAGCTTGAACGTAGGGCAAAAAGCTTTCTTT. Residues: CASSLNVGQKAFF.

This clonotype was seen at least ten times. J is TRBJ2-4 and V is TRBV5-6; D gene unclear. The CDR3 length is 15 residues. V shed 0 bases and J shed 0 bases, with 7 bases lying between them. CDR1 and CDR2 from the germline V gene are SGHDT and YYEEEE. For the CDR3, the DNA is TGTGCCAGCAGCTTGGTCAGTCTAGCCAAAAACATTCAGTACTTC. It specifies CASSLVSLAKNIQYF.

J is TRBJ1-1 and V is TRBV7-8; the D is unclear. The CDR3 is 14 residues long. The germline V and J ends were trimmed by 9 bases and 7 bases, with 21 bases remaining between them. Per the germline V gene, CDR1 is SGHVS and CDR2 is FQNEAQ. The CDR3 DNA reads as TGTGCCAGTAGCCCAGTGGCGTCCTTCTATGAAGCTTTCTTT. This encodes CASSPVASFYEAFF.

The table lists this clonotype with a few counts. CDR3 protein: CASSQTGSHTDTQYF. The CDR3 DNA reads TGTGCCAGCAGCCAAACTGGATCTCATACAGATACGCAGTATTTT. This chain joins TRBV7-2 and TRBJ2-3; no definite D call. Trimming shortened V by 5 bases and J by 3 bases, and 15 bases separated the two germline ends. The germline V gene has CDR1 SGHTA and CDR2 FQGNSA. This CDR3 spans 15 amino acids.

This clonotype came up many times. The V gene is TRBV25-1, the J gene TRBJ1-1; D not resolved. The ends were cut back, 5 bases at V and 11 bases at J, with 36 bases in the middle. The CDR3 is made up of 19 amino acids. Germline V gene data show CDR1 as MGHDK and CDR2 as SYGVNS. The CDR3 DNA reads TGTGCCAGCAGTCCTCCCATTTGGAGACGATTAGGAGAAACTAGATCGGCTTTCTTT. It translates to CASSPPIWRRLGETRSAFF.